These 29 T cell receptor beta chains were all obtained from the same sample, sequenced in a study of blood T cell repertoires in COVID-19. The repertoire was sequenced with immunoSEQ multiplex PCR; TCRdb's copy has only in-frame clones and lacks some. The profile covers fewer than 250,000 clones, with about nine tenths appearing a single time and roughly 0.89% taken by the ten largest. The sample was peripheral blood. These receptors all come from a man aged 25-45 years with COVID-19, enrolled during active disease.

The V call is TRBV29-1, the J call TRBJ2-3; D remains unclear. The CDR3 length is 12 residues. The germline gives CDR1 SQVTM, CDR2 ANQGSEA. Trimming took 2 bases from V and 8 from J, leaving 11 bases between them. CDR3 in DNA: TGCAGCGTTGAAAGCACCCCCGGTACGCAGTATTTT. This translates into CSVESTPGTQYF.

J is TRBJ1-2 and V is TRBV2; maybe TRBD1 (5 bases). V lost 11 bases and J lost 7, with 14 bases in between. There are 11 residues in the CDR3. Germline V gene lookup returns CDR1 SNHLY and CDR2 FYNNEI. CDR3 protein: CAHTWGIGYTF. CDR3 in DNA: TGTGCCCATACGTGGGGCATTGGCTACACCTTC.

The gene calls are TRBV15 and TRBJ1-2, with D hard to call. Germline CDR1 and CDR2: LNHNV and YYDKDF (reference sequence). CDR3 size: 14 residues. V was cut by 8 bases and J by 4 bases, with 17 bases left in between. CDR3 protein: CATGEPGSGYGYTF. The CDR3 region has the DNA TGTGCCACCGGGGAACCGGGGTCGGGCTATGGCTACACCTTC.

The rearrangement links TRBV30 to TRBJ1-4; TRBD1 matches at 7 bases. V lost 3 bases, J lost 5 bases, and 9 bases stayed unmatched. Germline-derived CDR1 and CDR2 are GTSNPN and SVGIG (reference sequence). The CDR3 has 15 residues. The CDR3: CAWSGGGTVNEKLFF. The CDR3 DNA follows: TGTGCCTGGAGCGGCGGGGGGACAGTAAATGAAAAACTGTTTTTT.

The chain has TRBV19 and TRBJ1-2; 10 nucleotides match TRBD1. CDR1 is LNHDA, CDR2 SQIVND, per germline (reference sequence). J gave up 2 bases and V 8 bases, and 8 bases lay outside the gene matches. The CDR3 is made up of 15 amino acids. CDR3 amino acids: CASSRRTGGNYGYTF. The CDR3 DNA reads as TGTGCCAGTTCCCGAAGGACAGGGGGAAACTATGGCTACACCTTC.

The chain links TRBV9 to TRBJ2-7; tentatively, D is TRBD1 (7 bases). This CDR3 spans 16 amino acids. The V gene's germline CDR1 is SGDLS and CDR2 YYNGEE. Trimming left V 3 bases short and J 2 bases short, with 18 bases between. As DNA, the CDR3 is TGTGCCAGCAGCGACCGCGGCGGGACAGTTACCTACGAGCAGTACTTC. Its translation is CASSDRGGTVTYEQYF.

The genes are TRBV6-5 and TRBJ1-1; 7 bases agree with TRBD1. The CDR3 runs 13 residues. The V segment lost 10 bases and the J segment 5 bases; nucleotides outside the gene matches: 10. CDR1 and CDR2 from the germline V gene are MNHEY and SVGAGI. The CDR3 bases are TGTGCCACGGGAAGGGGGCTTGGAACTGAAGCTTTCTTT. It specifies CATGRGLGTEAFF.

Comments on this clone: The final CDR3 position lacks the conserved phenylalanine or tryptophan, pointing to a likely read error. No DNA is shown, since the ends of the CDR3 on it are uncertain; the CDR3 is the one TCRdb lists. The CDR3 sequence is CASSRRDSAV. The V gene is TRBV13, the J gene TRBJ1-2. Germline V lookup: CDR1 PRHDT, CDR2 FYEKMQ (reference sequence). A total of 10 residues make up the CDR3, ends included.

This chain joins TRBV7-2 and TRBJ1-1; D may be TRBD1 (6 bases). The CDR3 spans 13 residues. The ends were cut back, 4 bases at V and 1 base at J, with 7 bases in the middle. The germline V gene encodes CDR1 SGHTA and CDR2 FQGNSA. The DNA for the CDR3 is TGTGCCAGCAGCTCACAGGGGAACACTGAAGCTTTCTTT. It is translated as CASSSQGNTEAFF.

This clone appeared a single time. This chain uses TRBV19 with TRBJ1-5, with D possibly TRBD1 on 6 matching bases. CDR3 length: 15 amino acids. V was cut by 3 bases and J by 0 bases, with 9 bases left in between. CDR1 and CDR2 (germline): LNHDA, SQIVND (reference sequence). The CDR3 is CASSMRQVSNQPQHF. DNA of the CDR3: TGTGCCAGTAGTATGAGACAGGTTAGCAATCAGCCCCAGCATTTT.

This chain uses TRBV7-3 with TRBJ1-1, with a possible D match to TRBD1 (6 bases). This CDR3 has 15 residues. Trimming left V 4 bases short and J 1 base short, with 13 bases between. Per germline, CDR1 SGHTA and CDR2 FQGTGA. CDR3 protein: CASSSVRGGNTEAFF. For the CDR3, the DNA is TGTGCCAGCAGCTCCGTCAGGGGTGGGAACACTGAAGCTTTCTTT.

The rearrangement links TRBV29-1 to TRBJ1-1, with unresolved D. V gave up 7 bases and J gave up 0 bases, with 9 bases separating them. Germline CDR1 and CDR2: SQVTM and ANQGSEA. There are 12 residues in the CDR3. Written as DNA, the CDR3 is TGCAGCGCCGGGGATGTGAACACTGAAGCTTTCTTT. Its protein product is CSAGDVNTEAFF. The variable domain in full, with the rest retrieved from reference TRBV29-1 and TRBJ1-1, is SAVISQKPSRDICQRGTSLTIQCQVDSQVTMMFWYRQQPGQSLTLIATANQGSEATYESGFVIDKFPISRPNLTFSTLTVSNMSPEDSSIYLCSAGDVNTEAFFGQGTRLTVV.

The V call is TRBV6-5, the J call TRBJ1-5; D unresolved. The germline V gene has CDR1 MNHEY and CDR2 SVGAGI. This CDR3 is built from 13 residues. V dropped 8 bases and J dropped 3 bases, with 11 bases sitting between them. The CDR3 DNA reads TGTGCCAGCGTCCGAGAGCCCAATCAGCCCCAGCATTTT. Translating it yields CASVREPNQPQHF.

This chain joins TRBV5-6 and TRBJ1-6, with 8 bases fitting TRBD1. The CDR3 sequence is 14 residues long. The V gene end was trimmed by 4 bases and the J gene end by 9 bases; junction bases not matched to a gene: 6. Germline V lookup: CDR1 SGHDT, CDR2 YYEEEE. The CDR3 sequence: CASSQTGQVSPLHF. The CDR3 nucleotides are TGTGCCAGCAGCCAGACGGGACAGGTTTCACCCCTCCACTTT. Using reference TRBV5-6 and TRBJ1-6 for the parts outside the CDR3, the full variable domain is DAGVTQSPTHLIKTRGQQVTLRCSPKSGHDTVSWYQQALGQGPQFIFQYYEEEERQRGNFPDRFSGHQFPNYSSELNVNALLLGDSALYLCASSQTGQVSPLHFGNGTRLTVT.

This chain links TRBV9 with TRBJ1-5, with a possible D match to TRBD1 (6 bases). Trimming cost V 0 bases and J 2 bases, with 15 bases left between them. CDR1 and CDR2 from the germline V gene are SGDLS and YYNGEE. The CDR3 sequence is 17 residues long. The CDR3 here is CASSVEGRGRGNQPQHF. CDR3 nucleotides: TGTGCCAGCAGCGTAGAGGGCAGGGGACGTGGCAATCAGCCCCAGCATTTT.

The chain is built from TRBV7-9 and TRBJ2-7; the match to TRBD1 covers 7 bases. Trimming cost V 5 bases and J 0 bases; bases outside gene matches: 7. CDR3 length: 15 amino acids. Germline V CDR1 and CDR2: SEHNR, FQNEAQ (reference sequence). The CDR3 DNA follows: TGTGCCAGCAGCAATAGGGGGCAATACTCCTACGAGCAGTACTTC. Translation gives CASSNRGQYSYEQYF.

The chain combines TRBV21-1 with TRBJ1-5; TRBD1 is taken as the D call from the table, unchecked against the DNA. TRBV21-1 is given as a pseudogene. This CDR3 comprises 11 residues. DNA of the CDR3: TGTGCCAGCAGCCCCAAACAGCCCCAGCATTTT. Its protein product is CASSPKQPQHF.

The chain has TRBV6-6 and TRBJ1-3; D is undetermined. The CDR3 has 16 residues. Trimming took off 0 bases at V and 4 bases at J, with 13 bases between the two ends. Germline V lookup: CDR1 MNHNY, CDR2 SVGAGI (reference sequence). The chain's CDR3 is CASSYSSSLTGNTIYF. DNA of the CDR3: TGTGCCAGCAGTTACTCGAGTTCCCTTACGGGAAACACCATATATTTT.

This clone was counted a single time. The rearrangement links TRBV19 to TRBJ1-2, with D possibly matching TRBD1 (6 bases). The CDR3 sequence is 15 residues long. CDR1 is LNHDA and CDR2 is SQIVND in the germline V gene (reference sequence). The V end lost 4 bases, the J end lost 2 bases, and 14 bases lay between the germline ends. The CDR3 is CASSNLDSRNYGYTF. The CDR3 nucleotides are TGTGCCAGTAGTAATCTGGACAGTCGAAACTATGGCTACACCTTC.

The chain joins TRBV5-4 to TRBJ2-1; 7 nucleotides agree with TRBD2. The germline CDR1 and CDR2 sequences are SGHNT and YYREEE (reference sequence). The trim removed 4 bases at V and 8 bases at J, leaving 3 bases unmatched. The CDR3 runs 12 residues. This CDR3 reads CASSPTSDEQFF. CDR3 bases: TGTGCCAGCAGCCCAACTAGCGATGAGCAGTTCTTC.

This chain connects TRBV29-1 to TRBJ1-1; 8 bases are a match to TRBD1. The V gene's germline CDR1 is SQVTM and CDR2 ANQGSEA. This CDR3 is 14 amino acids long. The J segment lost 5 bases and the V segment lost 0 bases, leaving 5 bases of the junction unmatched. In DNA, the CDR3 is TGCAGCGTTGAAGAGGCGCAGGGGGCGACTGAAGCTTTCTTT. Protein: CSVEEAQGATEAFF. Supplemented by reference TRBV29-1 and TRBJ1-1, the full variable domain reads SAVISQKPSRDICQRGTSLTIQCQVDSQVTMMFWYRQQPGQSLTLIATANQGSEATYESGFVIDKFPISRPNLTFSTLTVSNMSPEDSSIYLCSVEEAQGATEAFFGQGTRLTVV.

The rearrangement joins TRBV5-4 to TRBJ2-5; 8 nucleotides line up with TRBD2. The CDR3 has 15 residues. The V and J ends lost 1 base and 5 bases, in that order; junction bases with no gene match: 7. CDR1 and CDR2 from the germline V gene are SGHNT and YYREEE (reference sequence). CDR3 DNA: TGTGCCAGCAGCTTGTGGGTAGCGGGGAGGGAGACCCAGTACTTC. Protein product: CASSLWVAGRETQYF.

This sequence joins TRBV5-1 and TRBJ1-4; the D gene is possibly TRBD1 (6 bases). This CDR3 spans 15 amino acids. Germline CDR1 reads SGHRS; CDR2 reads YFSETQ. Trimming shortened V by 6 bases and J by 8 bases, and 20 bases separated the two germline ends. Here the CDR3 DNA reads TGCGCCAGCACCTTCGCCCTGGGGGCTACGGAAAAACTGTTTTTT. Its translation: CASTFALGATEKLFF.

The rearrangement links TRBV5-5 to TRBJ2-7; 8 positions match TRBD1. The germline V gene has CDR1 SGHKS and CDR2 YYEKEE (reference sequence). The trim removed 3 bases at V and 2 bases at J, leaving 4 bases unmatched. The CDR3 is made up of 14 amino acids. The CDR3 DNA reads TGTGCCAGCAGCTCGCCGGGACAGGCCTACGAGCAGTACTTC. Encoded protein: CASSSPGQAYEQYF.

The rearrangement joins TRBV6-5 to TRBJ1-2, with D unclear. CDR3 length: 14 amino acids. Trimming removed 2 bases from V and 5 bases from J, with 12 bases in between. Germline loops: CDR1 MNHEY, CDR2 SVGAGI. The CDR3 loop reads CASSYPRVRYGYTF. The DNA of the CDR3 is TGTGCCAGCAGTTACCCTCGGGTTAGGTATGGCTACACCTTC.

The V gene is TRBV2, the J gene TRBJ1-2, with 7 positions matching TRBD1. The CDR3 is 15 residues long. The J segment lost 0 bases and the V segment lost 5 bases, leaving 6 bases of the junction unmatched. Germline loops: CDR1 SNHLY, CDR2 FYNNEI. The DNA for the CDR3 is TGTGCCAGCAGTCCGATCCAGGGGGCTAACTATGGCTACACCTTC. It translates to CASSPIQGANYGYTF. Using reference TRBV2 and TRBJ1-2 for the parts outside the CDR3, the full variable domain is EPEVTQTPSHQVTQMGQEVILRCVPISNHLYFYWYRQILGQKVEFLVSFYNNEISEKSEIFDDQFSVERPDGSNFTLKIRSTKLEDSAMYFCASSPIQGANYGYTFGSGTRLTVV.

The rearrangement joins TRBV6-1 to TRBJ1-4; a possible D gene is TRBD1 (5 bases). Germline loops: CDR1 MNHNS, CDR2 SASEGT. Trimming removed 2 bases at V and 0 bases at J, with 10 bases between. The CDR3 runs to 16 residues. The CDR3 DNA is TGTGCCAGCAGTGAATATGCGGGGGCAACTAATGAAAAACTGTTTTTT. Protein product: CASSEYAGATNEKLFF.

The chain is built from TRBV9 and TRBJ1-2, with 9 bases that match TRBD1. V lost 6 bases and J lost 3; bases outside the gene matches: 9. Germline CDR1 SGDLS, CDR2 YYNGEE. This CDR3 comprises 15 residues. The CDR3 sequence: CASNGQGREDYGYTF. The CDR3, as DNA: TGTGCCAGCAACGGACAGGGGAGGGAGGACTATGGCTACACCTTC.

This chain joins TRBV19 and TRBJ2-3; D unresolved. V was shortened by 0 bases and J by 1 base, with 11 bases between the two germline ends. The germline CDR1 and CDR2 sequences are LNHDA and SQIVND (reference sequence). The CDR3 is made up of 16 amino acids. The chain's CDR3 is CASSIDRLVGTDTQYF. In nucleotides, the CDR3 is TGTGCCAGTAGTATAGATCGGCTAGTGGGCACAGATACGCAGTATTTT.